The rows below give T cell receptor beta chains drawn from one sample of a study of blood T cell repertoires in COVID-19. Libraries were prepared by immunoSEQ multiplex PCR; TCRdb keeps only in-frame clonotypes and omits some of them. The top ten hold over 1.5% of the sample, which has hundreds of thousands of clones, around nine tenths seen once. The sample taken for sequencing was PBMCs or T cells enriched from blood (not recorded which). Receptors originate from a young woman who had recovered from COVID-19. The CDR3 runs from the conserved cysteine through the conserved F or W. A D gene is named only where the DNA matches it firmly. Some rows have no size entry. The others give once, few or many, or a class for an expanded clone.

cdr3_aa cdr3_nt clone_size j_call v_call d_call
CATSWGAGNTIYF TGTGCCACCTCTTGGGGAGCTGGAAACACCATATATTTT NA TRBJ1-3 TRBV19 NA
CASSSIGGVKSYTF TGTGCCAGCAGCTCCATTGGGGGGGTAAAGAGCTACACCTTC once TRBJ1-2 TRBV21-1 NA
CASSQPRPGQGINEQFF TGTGCCAGCAGCCAACCTAGGCCGGGACAGGGGATCAATGAGCAGTTCTTC NA TRBJ2-1 TRBV3-1/TRBV3-2 TRBD1
CASSAGWTSGYGTNTGELFF TGTGCCAGCAGCGCGGGGTGGACTAGCGGGTATGGGACGAACACCGGGGAGCTGTTTTTT few TRBJ2-2 TRBV7-3 TRBD2
CASSELVRGETQYF TGTGCCAGCAGTGAATTGGTCAGGGGCGAGACCCAGTACTTC NA TRBJ2-5 TRBV2 NA
CASSGGSNYGYTF TGTGCCAGCAGTGGGGGGTCAAACTATGGCTACACCTTC NA TRBJ1-2 TRBV12-3/TRBV12-4 NA
CASSPERLLPEGAFF TGTGCCAGCAGCCCGGAGAGACTGCTCCCGGAGGGAGCTTTCTTT NA TRBJ1-1 TRBV7-9 NA
CATSAGGTDTQYF TGTGCCACCAGCGCAGGAGGGACAGATACGCAGTATTTT NA TRBJ2-3 TRBV15 NA
CASSLSPSGPQHF TGTGCCAGCAGTTTATCCCCGTCGGGGCCCCAGCATTTT NA TRBJ1-5 TRBV27 NA
CASSDSGSSSGVLYF TGTGCCAGCAGTGACTCCGGCTCGTCTAGCGGGGTTCTGTACTTC many TRBJ2-7 TRBV6-4 TRBD2
CASSDSGLGGYTF TGTGCCAGCAGTGACTCGGGACTCGGAGGCTACACCTTC many TRBJ1-2 TRBV6-4 NA
CASSERAYLPTSYGYTF TGTGCCAGCAGTGAAAGGGCATATCTACCAACTAGCTATGGCTACACCTTC NA TRBJ1-2 TRBV6-1 NA
CASSPSEDYEQYF TGTGCCAGCAGCCCGAGTGAGGACTACGAGCAGTACTTC NA TRBJ2-7 TRBV7-8 NA
CASSGRGPGELFF TGTGCCAGCAGTGGGAGGGGCCCCGGGGAGCTGTTTTTT NA TRBJ2-2 TRBV27 TRBD2
CASSSTGNYGYTF TGTGCCAGCAGCTCGACAGGGAACTATGGCTACACCTTC NA TRBJ1-2 TRBV6-2/TRBV6-3 TRBD1
CASSYSGGANNEQFF TGTGCCAGCAGCTATAGCGGGGGGGCAAATAATGAGCAGTTCTTC NA TRBJ2-1 TRBV6-2/TRBV6-3 TRBD2
CASSLTSGSSYEQYF TGTGCCAGCAGCTTAACTAGCGGGAGCTCCTACGAGCAGTACTTC NA TRBJ2-7 TRBV7-6 TRBD2
CASSSIRGKGGQKSYEQYF TGTGCCAGCAGCTCGATTAGAGGGAAGGGAGGTCAGAAGTCCTACGAGCAGTACTTC NA TRBJ2-7 TRBV11-2 NA
CASRPQTSTGLYGYTF TGTGCCAGCAGACCCCAAACCTCGACGGGACTCTATGGCTACACCTTC NA TRBJ1-2 TRBV28 NA
CASSLHQGSGEKLFF TGTGCCAGTAGTTTACACCAGGGGAGCGGTGAAAAACTGTTTTTT once TRBJ1-4 TRBV19 NA
CASSSYRGTNTEAFF TGTGCCAGCAGCAGTTACAGGGGAACGAACACTGAAGCTTTCTTT NA TRBJ1-1 TRBV7-9 TRBD1
CATSRVGSSNEKLFF TGTGCCACCAGCAGAGTGGGCAGTAGTAATGAAAAACTGTTTTTT NA TRBJ1-4 TRBV15 NA
CASSRVRTYEQYF TGTGCCAGCAGCAGGGTCAGAACCTACGAGCAGTACTTC NA TRBJ2-7 TRBV6-5 NA
CASSQDGTHGYTF TGCGCCAGCAGCCAAGACGGGACACATGGCTACACCTTC NA TRBJ1-2 TRBV4-3 NA
CATTYESNYGYTF TGTGCCACCACCTATGAGTCAAACTATGGCTACACCTTC NA TRBJ1-2 TRBV6-5 NA
CASSSLGGENTEAFF TGCGCCAGCAGCTCCTTGGGAGGGGAAAACACTGAAGCTTTCTTT NA TRBJ1-1 TRBV5-1 NA
CASSSGGSEAFF TGTGCCAGCAGCTCGGGGGGGAGTGAAGCTTTCTTT NA TRBJ1-1 TRBV5-6 NA
CASSPGGDTEAFF TGTGCCAGCAGTCCAGGAGGGGACACTGAAGCTTTCTTT NA TRBJ1-1 TRBV6-4 NA
CASSFGEGTEAFF TGTGCCAGCAGCTTTGGGGAGGGCACTGAAGCTTTCTTT NA TRBJ1-1 TRBV7-3 NA
CASSLDWGRGGGYTF TGTGCCAGCAGCTTAGACTGGGGCAGGGGTGGTGGCTACACCTTC NA TRBJ1-2 TRBV7-9 NA
CASSARLGGTQYF TGTGCCAGCAGCGCCCGACTAGGCGGTACGCAGTATTTT once TRBJ2-3 TRBV3-1/TRBV3-2 NA
CASSTVSGQGEAFF TGTGCCAGTAGTACCGTATCGGGACAGGGTGAAGCTTTCTTT NA TRBJ1-1 TRBV19 TRBD1
CASSDPQLSYGYTF TGTGCCAGCAGTGACCCACAGCTGAGCTATGGCTACACCTTC NA TRBJ1-2 TRBV28 NA
CASSENGIRDEQYF TGTGCCAGCAGTGAGAATGGAATCAGGGACGAGCAGTACTTC NA TRBJ2-7 TRBV2 NA
CASSYPRDRGTDTQYF TGTGCCAGCAGCTACCCCCGGGACAGGGGTACAGATACGCAGTATTTT NA TRBJ2-3 TRBV5-4 TRBD1
CASSDRDYEQYF TGTGCCAGCTCTGACAGGGACTACGAGCAGTACTTC NA TRBJ2-7 TRBV7-9 TRBD1
CASSWPTSGQPYEQYF TGCGCCAGCAGCTGGCCCACTAGCGGGCAACCCTACGAGCAGTACTTC once TRBJ2-7 TRBV5-1 TRBD2
CASSLTPKGREGTDTQYF TGTGCCAGCAGCTTAACCCCGAAGGGGAGGGAGGGCACAGATACGCAGTATTTT NA TRBJ2-3 TRBV7-3 TRBD2
CASSFAGLIDEQYF TGTGCCAGCAGTTTTGCGGGACTGATCGACGAGCAGTACTTC NA TRBJ2-7 TRBV28 NA
CASILGTGDTGELFF TGCGCCAGCATTCTGGGGACAGGGGACACCGGGGAGCTGTTTTTT NA TRBJ2-2 TRBV5-1 TRBD1
CASSYPRQQVFAFNQPQHF TGTGCCAGCAGTTACCCTCGACAGCAGGTCTTCGCCTTTAATCAGCCCCAGCATTTT NA TRBJ1-5 TRBV6-2/TRBV6-3 NA
CATSVQDYGYTF TGTGCCACCAGTGTACAGGACTATGGCTACACCTTC NA TRBJ1-2 TRBV24-1 NA
CASSQQLAGGYTQYF TGCGCCAGCAGCCAACAACTAGCGGGAGGGTATACGCAGTATTTT NA TRBJ2-3 TRBV4-1 TRBD2
CASSEATGGDTEAFF TGTGCCAGCAGTGAAGCTACAGGGGGTGACACTGAAGCTTTCTTT NA TRBJ1-1 TRBV6-1 TRBD1